This TCR beta chain derives from a study of identical twins. The study's findings and limits: Beta out-of-frame sequences showed weaker excess sharing between twins. The study drew conclusions from cross-sectional statistical analysis, not from following the same donors. Part of the zero-insertion signal could reflect confounding by invariant MAIT and iNKT cells.

CDR3 length: 14 residues. From germline, CDR1 is SGHRS and CDR2 YFSETQ. V lost 0 bases and J 5 bases, leaving 11 bases between the germline ends. Concerning this clonotype: Its antigen is as yet unknown.

TCRdb itself ran the 5' RACE reads through MiXCR, one entry per CDR3 protein. This repertoire shows around 450,000 distinct CDR3 sequences, 14% found once; its top ten account for about 0.54%. The data also belong to a second study, concerning yellow fever vaccine responses in identical twins.

This sequence was found in a young woman in good health. J is TRBJ2-5 and V is TRBV5-1; D is undetermined. Sequencing was done on a sample of CD4+ T cells sorted from blood. The CDR3 here is CASSLALGSETQYF. The CDR3 DNA reads as TGCGCCAGCAGCTTGGCCTTGGGCTCGGAGACCCAGTACTTC.